The rows below give T cell receptor beta chains drawn from one sample of a study of T cells after yellow fever vaccination. TCRdb recomputed calls from the 5' RACE reads with MiXCR, one row per CDR3 protein. The sample lists under 400,000 distinct CDR3 sequences, roughly an eighth occurring once. The sample here was CD4+ T cells sorted from PBMCs, taken 15 days after the yellow fever booster vaccination. The receptors derive from a man younger than 35 who received the YFV17D yellow fever vaccine. CDR3s include the opening cysteine and the closing phenylalanine or tryptophan. Fields, in order: CDR3 length, V gene, J gene, clone size, D gene, CDR3 protein, CDR3 DNA. D genes are given only for firm matches. Some rows have no size entry. The others give once, few or many, or a class for an expanded clone.

>14|TRBV9|TRBJ2-5|many|TRBD2
CASSVTSGGETQYF
TGTGCCAGCAGCGTGACTAGCGGGGGGGAGACCCAGTACTTC
>14|TRBV12-3/TRBV12-4|TRBJ2-1|-|TRBD1
CASSVGQGHNEQFF
TGTGCCAGCAGTGTGGGACAGGGGCACAATGAGCAGTTCTTC
>13|TRBV6-1|TRBJ2-7|few|-
CASSEGNAHEQYF
TGTGCCAGCAGTGAGGGGAATGCCCACGAGCAGTACTTC
>14|TRBV7-8|TRBJ1-5|-|-
CASSLGGQGQPQHF
TGTGCCAGCAGCTTAGGGGGCCAGGGGCAGCCCCAGCATTTT
>17|TRBV11-2|TRBJ2-3|-|TRBD2
CASSETYGGGPTDTQYF
TGTGCCAGCAGCGAAACCTACGGGGGGGGCCCCACAGATACGCAGTATTTT
>13|TRBV20-1|TRBJ1-5|few|TRBD1
CSATDRGVQPQHF
TGCAGTGCTACGGACAGGGGAGTTCAGCCCCAGCATTTT
>15|TRBV10-2|TRBJ2-3|few|-
CASSQTGLSTDTQYF
TGCGCCAGCAGCCAAACAGGGCTGAGTACAGATACGCAGTATTTT
>16|TRBV7-2|TRBJ1-2|few|TRBD1
CASSARQGAFDYGYTF
TGTGCCAGCAGCGCCCGACAGGGGGCTTTTGACTATGGCTACACCTTC
>14|TRBV7-2|TRBJ1-2|few|TRBD1
CASSSRQGTYGYTF
TGTGCCAGCAGCTCGAGACAGGGCACCTATGGCTACACCTTC
>16|TRBV6-2/TRBV6-3|TRBJ1-5|-|-
CASSYSPLRGNQPQHF
TGTGCCAGCAGTTACTCGCCCCTCAGGGGCAATCAGCCCCAGCATTTT
>13|TRBV18|TRBJ1-1|-|-
CASSPGFGTEAFF
TGTGCCAGCTCACCAGGGTTTGGCACTGAAGCTTTCTTT
>12|TRBV10-3|TRBJ2-7|few|-
CAISVGLYEQYF
TGTGCCATCAGTGTAGGCCTCTACGAGCAGTACTTC
>15|TRBV5-1|TRBJ2-3|-|TRBD1
CASSSTGASTDTQYF
TGCGCCAGCAGCTCCACAGGGGCCAGCACAGATACGCAGTATTTT
>16|TRBV5-1|TRBJ2-7|few|TRBD1
CASSLSPGQGTYEQYF
TGCGCCAGCAGCTTGTCCCCGGGACAGGGGACCTACGAGCAGTACTTC
>18|TRBV6-5|TRBJ1-1|many|TRBD1
CASSYSVSTGGGNTEAFF
TGTGCCAGCAGTTACTCAGTCTCGACAGGGGGGGGGAACACTGAAGCTTTCTTT
>12|TRBV5-6|TRBJ1-2|many|-
CASSFGSYGYTF
TGTGCCAGCAGCTTCGGGTCATATGGCTACACCTTC
>15|TRBV12-3/TRBV12-4|TRBJ1-3|few|-
CASSFKGYSGNTIYF
TGTGCCAGCAGTTTCAAGGGGTACTCTGGAAACACCATATATTTT
>14|TRBV3-2|TRBJ1-1|many|-
CASSHTYSGAEAFF
TGTGCCAGCAGCCATACATACTCGGGGGCTGAAGCTTTCTTT
>13|TRBV5-1|TRBJ2-1|many|-
CASSPATGNEQFF
TGCGCCAGCAGCCCGGCTACGGGGAATGAGCAGTTCTTC
>14|TRBV10-2|TRBJ1-5|few|-
CASSEQGARQPQHF
TGCGCCAGCAGTGAGCAGGGTGCTCGTCAGCCCCAGCATTTT
>11|TRBV7-2|TRBJ2-7|few|TRBD1
CASSPGTGEYF
TGTGCCAGCAGCCCCGGGACAGGGGAGTACTTC
>14|TRBV11-1|TRBJ2-1|few|-
CASSSRIPHNEQFF
TGTGCCAGCAGCTCACGAATCCCCCACAATGAGCAGTTCTTC
>15|TRBV5-4|TRBJ2-3|-|TRBD2
CASSLYLAGADTQYF
TGTGCCAGCAGCTTGTACCTAGCGGGGGCAGATACGCAGTATTTT
>18|TRBV7-8|TRBJ2-5|-|TRBD2
CALGRVAGGRGYQETQYF
TGTGCCCTCGGAAGAGTAGCGGGGGGGCGGGGATACCAAGAGACCCAGTACTTC
>15|TRBV11-2|TRBJ2-1|-|-
CASRLRGSSYNEQFF
TGTGCCAGCAGATTACGGGGCAGCTCCTACAATGAGCAGTTCTTC
>12|TRBV2|TRBJ2-5|-|-
CASGYVGETQYF
TGTGCCAGCGGTTACGTGGGCGAGACCCAGTACTTC
>13|TRBV5-1|TRBJ2-3|-|TRBD2
CASSGGVTDTQYF
TGCGCCAGCAGCGGGGGGGTCACAGATACGCAGTATTTT
>13|TRBV19|TRBJ1-1|many|-
CASSMLLDGEAFF
TGTGCCAGTAGTATGCTCCTGGACGGGGAAGCTTTCTTT
>13|TRBV11-3|TRBJ1-1|many|-
CASSLEADTEAFF
TGTGCCAGCAGCTTAGAGGCGGACACTGAAGCTTTCTTT
>16|TRBV2|TRBJ1-2|-|-
CASSQTREGGNYGYTF
TGTGCCAGCAGCCAAACCAGGGAGGGAGGCAACTATGGCTACACCTTC
>17|TRBV12-3/TRBV12-4|TRBJ2-1|-|-
CASSPGWGRSSYNEQFF
TGTGCCAGCAGCCCTGGGTGGGGACGGAGCTCCTACAATGAGCAGTTCTTC
>15|TRBV21-1|TRBJ1-2|once|-
CASSKVEEGYYGYTF
TGTGCCAGCAGCAAAGTCGAGGAAGGGTACTATGGCTACACCTTC
>14|TRBV2|TRBJ1-1|few|-
CASRAQTLGDEAFF
TGTGCCAGCAGGGCGCAAACTCTGGGGGATGAAGCTTTCTTT
>15|TRBV7-2|TRBJ1-4|few|TRBD1
CASSLRDRGNEKLFF
TGTGCCAGCAGCTTGCGGGACAGGGGTAATGAAAAACTGTTTTTT
>13|TRBV18|TRBJ2-2|few|-
CASSRDTTGELFF
TGTGCCAGCTCACGGGATACCACCGGGGAGCTGTTTTTT
>14|TRBV20-1|TRBJ1-2|few|-
CSARLKSTGYGYTF
TGCAGTGCTAGGCTCAAGTCGACAGGTTATGGCTACACCTTC
>12|TRBV20-1|TRBJ1-1|few|TRBD1
CSAVQGSTEAFF
TGCAGTGCGGTACAGGGGTCCACTGAAGCTTTCTTT
>18|TRBV7-6|TRBJ2-4|many|-
CASSLGPHSGVAKNIQYF
TGTGCCAGCAGCTTGGGGCCCCATAGTGGGGTAGCCAAAAACATTCAGTACTTC
>11|TRBV4-1|TRBJ2-3|-|-
CASSQEYTQYF
TGCGCCAGCAGCCAAGAGTATACGCAGTATTTT
>13|TRBV7-2|TRBJ2-3|few|TRBD2
CASSPSGGDTQYF
TGTGCCAGCAGTCCCAGCGGGGGAGATACGCAGTATTTT
>14|TRBV6-4|TRBJ2-1|few|TRBD2
CASSDSGGVDEQFF
TGTGCCAGCAGTGACTCGGGGGGGGTCGATGAGCAGTTCTTC
>15|TRBV7-9|TRBJ2-5|few|TRBD1
CASSFPGQGKETQYF
TGTGCCAGCAGCTTCCCGGGACAGGGAAAAGAGACCCAGTACTTC
>17|TRBV6-5|TRBJ2-3|-|-
CASSWGGAAISTDTQYF
TGTGCCAGCAGTTGGGGGGGGGCCGCGATTAGCACAGATACGCAGTATTTT
>15|TRBV21-1|TRBJ2-2|few|-
CASSKKRGKTGELFF
TGTGCCAGCAGCAAGAAGAGAGGGAAGACCGGGGAGCTGTTTTTT
>14|TRBV9|TRBJ2-1|-|-
CASSVAGAYNEQFF
TGTGCCAGCAGCGTAGCGGGGGCTTACAATGAGCAGTTCTTC
>16|TRBV18|TRBJ2-6|-|-
CASSPWTVSGANVLTF
TGTGCCAGCTCACCATGGACAGTCTCTGGGGCCAACGTCCTGACTTTC
>18|TRBV7-2|TRBJ2-5|few|TRBD2
CASSSAWGAGGIQETQYF
TGTGCCAGCAGCTCCGCCTGGGGTGCGGGGGGAATCCAAGAGACCCAGTACTTC
>14|TRBV5-1|TRBJ2-3|-|TRBD1
CASSPGQDTDTQYF
TGCGCCAGCAGCCCTGGACAGGACACAGATACGCAGTATTTT
>14|TRBV7-2|TRBJ2-1|few|TRBD1
CASSSTGAHNEQFF
TGTGCCAGCAGCTCGACAGGGGCCCACAATGAGCAGTTCTTC
>18|TRBV9|TRBJ2-1|few|-
CASSVVPGRVFQGDEQFF
TGTGCCAGCAGCGTAGTTCCCGGTAGGGTGTTTCAAGGTGATGAGCAGTTCTTC
>16|TRBV3-1|TRBJ2-3|few|TRBD2
CASSQAGGGGADTQYF
TGTGCCAGCAGCCAAGCTGGCGGGGGAGGGGCAGATACGCAGTATTTT
>14|TRBV7-2|TRBJ2-4|few|-
CASTPGRAKNIQYF
TGTGCCAGCACCCCCGGGAGAGCCAAAAACATTCAGTACTTC
>14|TRBV5-1|TRBJ2-3|-|-
CASSSETSTDTQYF
TGCGCCAGCAGCTCGGAGACTAGCACAGATACGCAGTATTTT
>17|TRBV12-3/TRBV12-4|TRBJ1-2|-|TRBD1
CASSLSGQGIFAYGYTF
TGTGCCAGCAGTTTGTCGGGACAGGGAATTTTTGCCTATGGCTACACCTTC
>13|TRBV29-1|TRBJ2-1|-|-
CSVASTSYNEQFF
TGCAGCGTTGCCTCGACGAGTTACAATGAGCAGTTCTTC
>17|TRBV4-3|TRBJ2-1|-|TRBD1
CASSQDSTGGVGDEQFF
TGCGCCAGCAGCCAAGATTCCACAGGGGGCGTGGGCGATGAGCAGTTCTTC
>15|TRBV4-2|TRBJ1-5|-|-
CASSQDQGSNQPQHF
TGTGCCAGCAGCCAAGACCAGGGGAGCAATCAGCCCCAGCATTTT
>15|TRBV7-2|TRBJ2-7|few|TRBD2
CASSPGTSGEGEQYF
TGTGCCAGCAGCCCCGGGACTAGCGGGGAGGGCGAGCAGTACTTC
>16|TRBV7-8|TRBJ1-1|-|-
CASSLVGAYMNTEAFF
TGTGCCAGCAGCTTAGTAGGGGCCTACATGAACACTGAAGCTTTCTTT
>15|TRBV7-3|TRBJ1-1|-|-
CASSPPLAANTEAFF
TGTGCCAGCAGCCCCCCATTGGCGGCGAACACTGAAGCTTTCTTT